This paragraph reports one T cell receptor beta chain. Its antigen is currently not known. There are no base qualities to consult, and no much larger clone falls within one base. Per the germline V gene, SGHRS is the CDR1 and YFSETQ is the CDR2. Deletion took 2 bases off V and 0 bases off J, with a span of 15 bases between the germline ends. Inclusive of the bounding cysteine and phenylalanine, the CDR3 is 17 residues long. Of all the DNA, just the CDR3 is kept, 51 bases in frame from base 1. The data stem from a study of blood T cell repertoires in COVID-19 (dated by TCRdb to the early 2020s). Broadly, across the study: The collaborator samples originated in the United States, Italy and Spain and spanned the acute and convalescent phases of COVID-19. HLA class I and class II types, where available, came from metadata supplied by the sample provider rather than from assay-based typing. Sample metadata almost always included a de-identified subject ID, COVID-19 status, age in years and sex. The samples were drawn from two sources: the first 160 participants of the ongoing ImmuneRACE study, and 1,000 to 1,500 subjects contributed by 6 global collaborators. Subjects who had been exposed to COVID-19, were actively infected with it, or had recovered from it provided the deeply sampled blood TCRbeta repertoires that made up the dataset. The repertoires were released in a freely available public database intended as a resource for research on the immune response to SARS-CoV-2. The material from the prospective study consisted of cDNA or gDNA derived from T cells, B-cell-depleted T cells, or PBMCs. Here is what the overall study found, with its caveats: Clinical and demographic metadata were provided uncurated, with the amount varying by source and participant.

TCRbeta CDR3 regions were amplified from genomic DNA using the immunoSEQ Assay, a bias-controlled multiplex PCR. Regarding the original processing steps: Nucleated cell counts per sample were estimated from amplification of reference gene primers within the assay. To quantify the absolute abundance of each unique TCRbeta CDR3 rearrangement, sequence reads were collapsed and filtered. For each sample, productive Simpson clonality was calculated as the square root of Simpson's diversity index over productive rearrangements. TCRdb stores this immuneACCESS table with in-frame sequences only. Part of the clones is absent; in the studies checked, under half of the shortfall reflects unresolved V genes, and no reason is known for the rest. V and J calls and clone size are given by that table; D and trimming were obtained from the DNA. This sample holds about 270,000 clones; about nine tenths were observed only once. Of the sample, about 2.7% is held by the ten largest clones.

Participants in the prospective study were enrolled through a virtual design, were aged roughly 18 to 100 years, and lived in approximately 25 United States geographic areas. In the prospective study, participants were assigned to cohorts based on the clinical history participants reported in a screening survey and a study questionnaire. ImmuneRACE Cohort 3 recovered participants were defined by two consecutive negative NP/OP PCR tests, healthcare professional clearance, or symptom resolution. In the prospective study, mobile phlebotomists collected whole blood, serum and a nasopharyngeal or oropharyngeal swab from each participant. Over a roughly two-month period, participants in the prospective study had the option of providing additional blood draws and questionnaires. Before DNA extraction, prospective study blood samples were shipped either frozen or at room temperature.

Sequencing used PBMCs or T cells enriched from blood (not recorded which). The sequence was collected from a woman aged 18-29 years who had recovered from COVID-19. Recombination joined TRBV5-1 with TRBJ1-5, with a tentative D gene TRBD1 over 6 matching bases. The nucleotide sequence is given as TGCGCCAGCAGCTTCACAGGGAGAGCCATTAGCAATCAGCCCCAGCATTTT. This yields the protein CASSFTGRAISNQPQHF.